This T cell receptor (beta chain) derives from a study of blood T cell repertoires in COVID-19. The CDR3 has 15 residues. Between the trimmed V and J ends, which lost 5 bases and 4 bases, there was a span of 17 bases. From germline, CDR1 is SGHNT and CDR2 YENEEA. Those who participated ranged in age from roughly 18 to 95 years and resided in approximately 23 US areas. Which cohort a participant joined came from the clinical history participants gave. TCRdb's copy holds only in-frame clones and misses some; the assay was immunoSEQ multiplex PCR. The sample has a few hundred thousand clones, about 89% seen once; the top ten hold about 0.78%.

The clonotype was recovered from a woman in her forties who had been exposed to COVID-19. The material sequenced was PBMCs or T cells enriched from blood (not recorded which). The V gene is TRBV11-3, the J gene TRBJ1-1, with D uncertain. The CDR3 spells CASSPTRTGSTEAFF. The CDR3 DNA is TGTGCCAGCAGCCCAACTAGGACGGGGAGCACTGAAGCTTTCTTT.